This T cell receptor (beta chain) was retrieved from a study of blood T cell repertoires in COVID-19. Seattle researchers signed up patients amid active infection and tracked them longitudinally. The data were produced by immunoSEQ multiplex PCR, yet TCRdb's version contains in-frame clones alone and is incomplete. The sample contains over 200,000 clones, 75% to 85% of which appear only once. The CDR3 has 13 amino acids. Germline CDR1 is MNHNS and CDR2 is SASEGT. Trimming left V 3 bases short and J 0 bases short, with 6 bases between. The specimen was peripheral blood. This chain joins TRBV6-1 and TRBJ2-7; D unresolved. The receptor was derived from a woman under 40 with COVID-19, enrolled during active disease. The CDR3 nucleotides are TGTGCCAGCAGTGACGGTCTCTCCTACGAGCAGTACTTC. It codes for CASSDGLSYEQYF.